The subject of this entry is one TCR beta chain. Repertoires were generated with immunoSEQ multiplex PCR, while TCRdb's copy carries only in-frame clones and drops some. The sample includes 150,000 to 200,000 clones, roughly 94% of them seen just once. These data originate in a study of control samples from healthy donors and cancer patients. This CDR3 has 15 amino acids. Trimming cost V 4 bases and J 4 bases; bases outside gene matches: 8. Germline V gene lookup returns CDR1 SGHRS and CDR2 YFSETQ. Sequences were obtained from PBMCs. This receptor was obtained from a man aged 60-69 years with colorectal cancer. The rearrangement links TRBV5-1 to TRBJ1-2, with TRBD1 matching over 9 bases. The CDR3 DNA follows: TGCGCCAGCAGCGGGGGACAGGGCCTCTTCTATGGCTACACCTTC. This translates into CASSGGQGLFYGYTF. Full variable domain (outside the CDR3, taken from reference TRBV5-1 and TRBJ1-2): KAGVTQTPRYLIKTRGQQVTLSCSPISGHRSVSWYQQTPGQGLQFLFEYFSETQRNKGNFPGRFSGRQFSNSRSEMNVSTLELGDSALYLCASSGGQGLFYGYTFGSGTRLTVV.